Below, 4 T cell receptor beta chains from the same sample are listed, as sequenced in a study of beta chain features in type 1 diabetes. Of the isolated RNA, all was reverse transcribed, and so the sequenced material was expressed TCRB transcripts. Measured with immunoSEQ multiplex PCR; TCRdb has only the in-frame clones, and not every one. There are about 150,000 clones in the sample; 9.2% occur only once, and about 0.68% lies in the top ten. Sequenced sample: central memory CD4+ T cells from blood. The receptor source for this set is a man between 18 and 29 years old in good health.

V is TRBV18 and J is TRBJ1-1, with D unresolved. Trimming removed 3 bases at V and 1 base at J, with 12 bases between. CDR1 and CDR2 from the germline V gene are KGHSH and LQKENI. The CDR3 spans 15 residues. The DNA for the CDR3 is TGTGCCAGCTCACCTGGAGGGTCCGAGAACACTGAAGCTTTCTTT. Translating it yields CASSPGGSENTEAFF. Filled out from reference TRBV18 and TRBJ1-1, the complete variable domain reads NAGVMQNPRHLVRRRGQEARLRCSPMKGHSHVYWYRQLPEEGLKFMVYLQKENIIDESGMPKERFSAEFPKEGPSILRIQQVVRGDSAAYFCASSPGGSENTEAFFGQGTRLTVV.

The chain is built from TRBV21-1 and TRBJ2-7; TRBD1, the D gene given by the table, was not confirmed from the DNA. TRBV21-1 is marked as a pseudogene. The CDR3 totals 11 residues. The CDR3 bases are TGTGCCGGACAGGGGGCGTACGAGCAGTACTTC. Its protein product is CAGQGAYEQYF.

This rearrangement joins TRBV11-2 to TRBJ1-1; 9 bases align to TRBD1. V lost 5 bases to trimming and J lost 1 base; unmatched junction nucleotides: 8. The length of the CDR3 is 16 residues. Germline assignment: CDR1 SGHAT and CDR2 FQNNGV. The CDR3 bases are TGTGCCAGCAGCCTCGGACAGGGGACTAAGAACACTGAAGCTTTCTTT. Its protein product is CASSLGQGTKNTEAFF. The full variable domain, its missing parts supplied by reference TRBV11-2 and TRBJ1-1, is EAGVAQSPRYKIIEKRQSVAFWCNPISGHATLYWYQQILGQGPKLLIQFQNNGVVDDSQLPKDRFSAERLKGVDSTLKIQPAKLEDSAVYLCASSLGQGTKNTEAFFGQGTRLTVV.

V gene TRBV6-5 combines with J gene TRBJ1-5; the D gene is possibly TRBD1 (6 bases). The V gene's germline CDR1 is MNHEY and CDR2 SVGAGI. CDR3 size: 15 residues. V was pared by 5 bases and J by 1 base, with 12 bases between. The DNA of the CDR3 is TGTGCCAGCAGTAGAAACAGGGAAAGCAATCAGCCCCAGCATTTT. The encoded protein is CASSRNRESNQPQHF.